This T cell receptor beta chain was retrieved from a study of T cells in localized non-small cell lung cancer (dated by TCRdb to about 2020). For the study in its entirety: T cell repertoires of approximately 250 early-stage NSCLC patients were analyzed, with tumors being compared against uninvolved tumor-adjacent lungs. NSCLC patients had a mean age of roughly 66 years, and more than 120 were male and about 98 female. The cohort comprised some 220 treatment-naïve NSCLC patients with resected, localized lung tumors.

In the case of this clone: Its antigen target is currently unknown. No base qualities exist here, and no much larger clone lies one base off it.

Study-wide conclusions, independent of this receptor: Longer overall survival was associated with higher blood T cell density, whereas shorter survival was associated with higher adjacent-lung clonality. Of the top 100 tumor clones, a median of roughly 53 were detected in paired uninvolved adjacent lung; 28 were also among that lung's top 100. Uninvolved tumor-adjacent lung showed the highest T cell clonality, higher than tumor, which suggests more focused antigenic responses in the uninvolved tumor-adjacent lung. Because multi-region tumor sequencing was not done, intratumor heterogeneity could not be ruled out. Because of the exploratory design, TCR variables were selected using unadjusted p-values without false-discovery rate correction.

At diagnosis, peripheral blood, uninvolved tumor-adjacent lung and tumor were collected and stored as a combination of fresh-frozen and FFPE material. For TCR repertoire profiling, blood samples were analyzed in the form of peripheral blood mononuclear cells. TCR beta CDR3 regions were sequenced from DNA using the immunoSEQ Assay. The authors' pipeline ran thus. To compute T cell density, TCR beta template counts were normalized to usable DNA, which was estimated by amplifying housekeeping genes. Richness was estimated using the preseqR package, with extrapolation to 400,000 templates for PBMC samples and to 120,000 templates for tissue samples. Clonality was defined as one minus Pielou's evenness. Differential abundance testing on productive amino-acid clonotypes, with a minimum total count of 5 and an alpha of 0.1, was used to identify tissue-enriched TCRs. The Jaccard Index and the Morisita Overlap Index were used to measure repertoire overlap between compartments. TCR beta CDR3s were clustered by GLIPH together with public tetramer-defined viral CDR3s, and at least three viral sequences plus V-gene enrichment were required for viral motifs. TCRdb stores this immuneACCESS table with in-frame sequences only. Part of the clones is absent; in the studies checked, under half of the shortfall reflects unresolved V genes, and no reason is known for the rest. V and J calls and clone size are copied from that table; D and trimming were computed from the DNA. This sample is represented by some 140,000 clones; about 90% of them were singletons. Around 1.7% of the sample lies in the top ten.

The CDR3 spans 15 residues, from the cysteine through the phenylalanine. The DNA shown is the 45-base CDR3, in frame from base 1. Per the germline V gene, SGHRS is the CDR1 and YFSETQ is the CDR2. The chain uses TRBV5-1 and TRBJ2-5, with the D gene call left open. The DNA matches TRBJ2-7 better at its end, which makes the J call doubtful. This material consisted of peripheral blood, taken before any cancer treatment. The source of this sequence is a female donor older than 55 with stage I lung adenocarcinoma. The DNA is as follows: TGCGCCAGCAGCGAAAGCCCCGGAGTCTCGTACGAGCAGTACTTC. Translated, it gives CASSESPGVSYEQYF.